The 29 T cell receptor beta chains below come from one sample, sequenced in a study of tumor-infiltrating lymphocytes in primary liver carcinoma. TCR beta cDNA came from roughly 550 ng total RNA, primed with a constant-region primer. Researchers made the TCR beta libraries by running three nested multiplex PCR rounds with slightly modified ARM-PCR. Researchers ran the first two PCR rounds for roughly 10 cycles each with TRBV1-TRBV30 forward primers and a C-beta reverse primer. MiXCR, applied by TCRdb to the multiplex PCR reads, yields one record per CDR3 protein. The table includes 150,000 to 200,000 distinct CDR3 sequences, over 45% detected once. The source of the blood RNA was unsorted whole blood, and germline DNA was extracted as well. The sequencing sample was made of peripheral blood. These receptors were obtained from a man aged 40-50 years with primary liver carcinoma and hepatitis B virus infection.

This clonotype was observed a handful of times. The CDR3 loop is CASSLGQGPGNTIYF. CDR3 coding DNA: TGTGCCAGCAGTTTAGGGCAGGGTCCCGGAAACACCATATATTTT. The rearrangement uses TRBV28 and TRBJ1-3; weak D call: TRBD1 (5 bases). Trimming left V 2 bases short and J 4 bases short, with 12 bases between. The germline gives CDR1 MDHEN, CDR2 SYDVKM. This CDR3 spans 15 amino acids.

The J gene is TRBJ2-5, the V gene TRBV12-3 or TRBV12-4; no reliable D call. The CDR3 loop spans 14 amino acids. The V gene lost 1 base and the J gene lost 1 base, with 7 bases spanning the gap. The CDR3 DNA follows: TGTGCCAGCAGTTTAGTTCAGGTCCAAGAGACCCAGTACTTC. It translates to CASSLVQVQETQYF.

This clonotype was recorded many times. The gene calls are TRBV11-1 and TRBJ2-1; the match to TRBD2 covers 7 bases. The V and J ends lost 5 bases and 9 bases, in that order; junction bases with no gene match: 25. From germline, CDR1 is SGHAT and CDR2 FQDESV (reference sequence). The CDR3 runs to 19 residues. DNA for the CDR3: TGTGCCAGCAGCCTAGACTCGATTTCACCGGGGCGGGAGAGGGGTGAGCAGTTCTTC. It codes for CASSLDSISPGRERGEQFF.

This clonotype was counted only a few times. The gene calls are TRBV28 and TRBJ2-1; D call uncertain. V gave up 3 bases and J gave up 9 bases, with 12 bases separating them. Germline values: CDR1 MDHEN, CDR2 SYDVKM. This CDR3 region has 13 residues. The DNA for the CDR3 is TGTGCCAGCAGTTTGAGTTTCAGGTCTGAGCAGTTCTTC. Its translation is CASSLSFRSEQFF.

In DNA, the CDR3 is TGCGCCAGCAGCCTCTCAAGGGATGCAACGCAGTATTTT. It specifies CASSLSRDATQYF. The chain links TRBV4-1 to TRBJ2-3; D gene uncertain. The V gene lost 4 bases and the J gene lost 9 bases, with 14 bases spanning the gap. Germline lookup yields CDR1 MGHRA and CDR2 YSYEKL. This CDR3 is built from 13 residues.

The sample holds one count of this clonotype. This sequence joins TRBV4-2 and TRBJ2-7; 10 bases line up with TRBD1. CDR1 and CDR2 (germline): LGHNA, YNFKEQ. This CDR3 is 15 amino acids long. V was clipped by 2 bases and J by 4 bases; unmatched bases: 5. The CDR3, as DNA: TGTGCCAGCAGCCAACCGGGACAGGGGCAATACGAGCAGTACTTC. It is translated as CASSQPGQGQYEQYF.

This clonotype was detected ten times or more. This sequence joins TRBV11-2 and TRBJ1-1; D not certain. CDR1 and CDR2 (germline): SGHAT, FQNNGV. The CDR3 has 12 residues. Trimming shortened V by 2 bases and J by 5 bases, and 6 bases separated the two germline ends. CDR3 bases: TGTGCCAGCAGCTTACGAATTACTGAAGCTTTCTTT. It specifies CASSLRITEAFF.

A note on this clonotype: The germline gene is not matched at one end of the junction; a read error may be the cause. The V gene is TRBV4-1, the J gene TRBJ2-1, with TRBD1 identical over 7 bases. Germline values: CDR1 MGHRA, CDR2 YSYEKL. This CDR3 region has 15 residues. The CDR3 loop reads CASSLREGGPNERFF. CDR3 nucleotide sequence: TGCGCCAGCAGCCTTAGGGAAGGGGGCCCCAATGAGCGGTTCTTC.

This clonotype has only a few counts. The V gene is TRBV29-1, the J gene TRBJ2-5; perhaps TRBD1 as D (6 bases). With 5 bases removed from V and 2 bases from J, the gap between germline ends came to 12 bases. This CDR3 has 13 amino acids. Germline V gives CDR1 SQVTM, CDR2 ANQGSEA. CDR3 bases: TGCAGCGTTTGGGACACAATACAAGAGACCCAGTACTTC. Translated: CSVWDTIQETQYF.

This clonotype was observed many times. The gene calls are TRBV29-1 and TRBJ2-3; 8 nucleotides align to TRBD2. The trim removed 6 bases at V and 2 bases at J, leaving 13 bases unmatched. The CDR3 is made up of 16 amino acids. CDR1 SQVTM and CDR2 ANQGSEA come from the germline V gene. CDR3 protein: CSVARGAGGPTDTQYF. The CDR3 nucleotides read TGCAGCGTCGCCCGTGGGGCGGGAGGACCCACAGATACGCAGTATTTT.

The gene calls are TRBV6-1 and TRBJ2-7, with D perhaps matching TRBD1 (5 bases). The CDR3 covers 13 residues. The V and J ends lost 7 bases and 0 bases respectively, with 10 bases between them. CDR1 MNHNS and CDR2 SASEGT come from the germline V gene. This CDR3 reads CASIPGNSYEQYF. Written as DNA, the CDR3 is TGTGCCAGCATCCCAGGGAACTCCTACGAGCAGTACTTC.

The chain couples TRBV28 to TRBJ2-1, with 11 bases identical to TRBD2. After removal of 4 bases from V and 6 bases from J, the junction contained 5 bases not matched to a gene. Germline V gene lookup returns CDR1 MDHEN and CDR2 SYDVKM. The CDR3 has 15 amino acids. This CDR3 is CASSSRLAGGNEQFF. CDR3 coding DNA: TGTGCCAGCAGTTCCCGCCTAGCGGGAGGCAATGAGCAGTTCTTC.

The V gene is TRBV7-9, the J gene TRBJ2-1; 11 bases match TRBD2. Trimming cost V 2 bases and J 6 bases; bases outside gene matches: 3. The CDR3 has 15 amino acids. CDR1 and CDR2 (germline): SEHNR, FQNEAQ (reference sequence). CDR3 sequence reads: CASSLLSGRGNEQFF. DNA of the CDR3: TGTGCCAGCAGCTTACTTAGCGGGAGGGGCAATGAGCAGTTCTTC.

The chain has TRBV6-5 and TRBJ1-4, with a tentative D call TRBD1 (5 bases). Between the trimmed V and J ends, which lost 0 bases and 7 bases, there was a span of 15 bases. CDR1 MNHEY and CDR2 SVGAGI come from the germline V gene. The length of the CDR3 is 16 residues. The CDR3 DNA sequence: TGTGCCAGCAGTTACTCTCGACCGCAGGGTGGTGAAAAACTGTTTTTT. Translation: CASSYSRPQGGEKLFF.

This clonotype was detected once. Possible read error: a much larger clone is one base away. As DNA, the CDR3 is TGTGCCAGCAGCCATCTTATGGCCTACGAGCAGTACTTC. This encodes CASSHLMAYEQYF. The genes are TRBV4-2 and TRBJ2-7; D unresolved. V shed 3 bases and J shed 2 bases, with 8 bases lying between them. The CDR3 totals 13 residues. The germline V gene encodes CDR1 LGHNA and CDR2 YNFKEQ.

Remarks on this clonotype: A much larger clone differs by one base, so this may be a read error. This chain links TRBV7-3 with TRBJ1-1; no definite D call. The CDR3 has 14 residues. Trimming pared 4 bases from V and 5 bases from J, leaving 14 bases between. Germline V gene data show CDR1 as SGHTA and CDR2 as FQGTGA. CDR3: CASSWRASGTEAFF. CDR3 nucleotide sequence: TGTGCCAGCAGCTGGCGGGCCTCTGGGACTGAAGCTTTCTTT.

As to this clonotype: The junction departs from the called germline gene at one end, perhaps through a read error. The CDR3 DNA reads TGTGCCAGGAGCCAATCCTACGAGAAGTACTTC. It yields the protein CARSQSYEKYF. The chain links TRBV7-8 to TRBJ2-7; D is unresolved. This CDR3 is 11 amino acids long. Germline assignment: CDR1 SGHVS and CDR2 FQNEAQ. Full variable domain (rest looked up from reference TRBV7-8 and TRBJ2-7): GAGVSQSPRYKVAKRGQDVALRCDPISGHVSLFWYQQALGQGPEFLTYFQNEAQLDKSGLPSDRFFAERPEGSVSTLKIQRTQQEDSAVYLCARSQSYEKYFGPGTRLTVT.

The CDR3 is CASSSQGSSAEAFF. The CDR3 DNA is TGTGCCAGCAGTTCCCAGGGGTCGTCGGCTGAAGCTTTCTTT. J is TRBJ1-1 and V is TRBV12-3 or TRBV12-4; maybe TRBD1 (6 bases). This CDR3 comprises 14 residues. V was pared by 4 bases and J by 6 bases, with 15 bases between.

Turning to this clonotype: A single base separates this from a much larger clone, so it may be a read error. This chain joins TRBV29-1 and TRBJ2-1; 9 positions agree with TRBD2. The CDR3 loop spans 14 amino acids. Germline CDR1 and CDR2: SQVTM and ANQGSEA. The CDR3 DNA is TGCAGCTTTGAGACTAGCGGACTATACAATGAGCAGTTCTTC. Its protein is CSFETSGLYNEQFF.

The chain combines TRBV24-1 with TRBJ2-1; 11 bases align to TRBD2. V gave up 7 bases and J gave up 5 bases; unmatched junction bases: 12. The CDR3 is made up of 17 amino acids. Germline assignment: CDR1 KGHDR and CDR2 SFDVKD. The CDR3 loop reads CATSEYAGTSGNNEQFF. CDR3 nucleotide sequence: TGTGCCACCAGCGAGTACGCCGGGACTAGCGGAAACAATGAGCAGTTCTTC.

J is TRBJ2-7 and V is TRBV12-3 or TRBV12-4, with TRBD2 matching over 10 bases. The trim removed 3 bases at V and 6 bases at J, leaving 5 bases unmatched. The CDR3 runs to 14 residues. The CDR3 spells CASSFTSGNSEQYF. In DNA, the CDR3 is TGTGCCAGCAGTTTCACTAGCGGGAACAGCGAGCAGTACTTC.

Concerning this clonotype: One base away lies a much larger clone, so this may be a sequencing read error. The chain has TRBV6-5 and TRBJ1-1; D is ambiguous. V lost 2 bases and J 1 base, leaving 11 bases between the germline ends. This CDR3 is built from 15 residues. From germline, CDR1 is MNHEY and CDR2 SVGAGI. The CDR3 DNA sequence: TGTGCCAGCAGTTACCTCAGGAGAGAGAACACTGAAGCTTTCTTT. It translates to CASSYLRRENTEAFF.

This clonotype appeared a few times. The chain couples TRBV6-2 or TRBV6-3 to TRBJ2-7, with no clear D. The V gene lost 5 bases and the J gene lost 2 bases, with 7 bases spanning the gap. From germline, CDR1 is MNHEY and CDR2 SVGEGT. CDR3 length equals 12 residues. The CDR3 here is CASSPFAYEQYF. The CDR3 DNA reads as TGTGCCAGCAGTCCCTTCGCCTACGAGCAGTACTTC.

The chain is built from TRBV6-6 and TRBJ2-3, with 15 bases matching TRBD2. The V gene end was trimmed by 2 bases and the J gene end by 0 bases; junction bases not matched to a gene: 3. The CDR3 consists of 18 residues. Germline CDR1 is MNHNY and CDR2 is SVGAGI (reference sequence). CDR3 sequence: CASSYGTSGRSSTDTQYF. Here the CDR3 DNA reads TGTGCCAGCAGTTACGGGACTAGCGGGAGGTCTAGCACAGATACGCAGTATTTT.

Remarks on this clonotype: The junction and the germline gene differ at one end; a read error may be behind it. The CDR3 region has the DNA TGTGCCAGCAGCTTAGAGTACAGTGAGCAGTCCTTC. Amino acids: CASSLEYSEQSF. The V and J genes are TRBV11-3 and TRBJ2-1; the D is unclear. CDR1 is SGHNT and CDR2 is YENEEA in the germline V gene. The CDR3 is made up of 12 amino acids. Variable domain in full (rest from reference TRBV11-3 and TRBJ2-1): EAGVVQSPRYKIIEKKQPVAFWCNPISGHNTLYWYLQNLGQGPELLIRYENEEAVDDSQLPKDRFSAERLKGVDSTLKIQPAELGDSAVYLCASSLEYSEQSFGPGTRLTVL.

This clonotype was picked up one time. This may come from a read error, since a much larger clone is one base off. CDR3 DNA: TGTGCCAGCAGCTTAGGGGGTCGAGGGGGCTATGGCTACGCCTTC. Translating it yields CASSLGGRGGYGYAF. This chain joins TRBV11-2 and TRBJ1-2, with 7 positions matching TRBD1. The germline gives CDR1 SGHAT, CDR2 FQNNGV. The CDR3 loop spans 15 amino acids.

Of note for this clonotype: This likely comes from a read error, as the CDR3 has no conserved phenylalanine or tryptophan at its end. The chain joins TRBV6-2 or TRBV6-3 to TRBJ2-3; weak D call: TRBD2 (6 bases). V shed 8 bases and J shed 2 bases, with 8 bases lying between them. The length of the CDR3 is 12 residues. Germline V gene data show CDR1 as MNHEY and CDR2 as SVGEGT. Here the CDR3 reads CASGGDTDTQYL. CDR3 DNA sequence: TGTGCCAGCGGAGGGGACACAGATACGCAGTATCTT.

This clonotype has more than one count but fewer than ten. This chain connects TRBV7-9 to TRBJ1-1, with 7 bases aligning to TRBD1. Trimming at V came to 4 bases and at J to 5 bases, leaving 13 bases not matched to a gene. The CDR3 length is 16 residues. Looked up from germline, CDR1 is SEHNR and CDR2 is FQNEAQ (reference sequence). The chain's CDR3 is CASSSSRGREGTEAFF. The CDR3 DNA reads as TGTGCCAGCAGCTCCTCTAGGGGGCGCGAAGGGACTGAAGCTTTCTTT.

Only a few counts were recorded for this clonotype. The chain employs TRBV10-2 and TRBJ1-5; no clear D. Germline V lookup: CDR1 WSHSY, CDR2 SAAADI. The CDR3 length is 15 residues. Trimming stripped 0 bases from V and 5 bases from J, with 11 bases between. CDR3 coding DNA: TGCGCCAGCAGTGAGTCGCGTTACGGCGATCAGCCCCAGCATTTT. This codes for CASSESRYGDQPQHF.